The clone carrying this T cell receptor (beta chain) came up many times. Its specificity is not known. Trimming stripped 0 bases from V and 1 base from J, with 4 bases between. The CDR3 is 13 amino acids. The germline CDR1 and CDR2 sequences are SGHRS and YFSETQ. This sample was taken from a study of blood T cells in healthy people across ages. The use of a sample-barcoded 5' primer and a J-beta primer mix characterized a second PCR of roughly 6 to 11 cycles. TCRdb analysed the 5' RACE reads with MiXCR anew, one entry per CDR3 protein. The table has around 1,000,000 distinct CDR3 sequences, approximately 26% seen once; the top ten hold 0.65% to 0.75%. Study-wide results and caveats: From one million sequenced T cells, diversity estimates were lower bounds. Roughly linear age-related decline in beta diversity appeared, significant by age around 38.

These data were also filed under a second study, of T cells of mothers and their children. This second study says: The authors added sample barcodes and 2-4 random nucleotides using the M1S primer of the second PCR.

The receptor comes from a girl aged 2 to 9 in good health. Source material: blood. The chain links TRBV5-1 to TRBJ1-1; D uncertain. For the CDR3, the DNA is TGCGCCAGCAGCTTGGATCCGAACACTGAAGCTTTCTTT. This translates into CASSLDPNTEAFF. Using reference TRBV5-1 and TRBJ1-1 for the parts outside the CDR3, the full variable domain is KAGVTQTPRYLIKTRGQQVTLSCSPISGHRSVSWYQQTPGQGLQFLFEYFSETQRNKGNFPGRFSGRQFSNSRSEMNVSTLELGDSALYLCASSLDPNTEAFFGQGTRLTVV.